This is a list of T cell receptor beta chains from one sample in a study of shared clonotypes between healthy human individuals. Assay used: immunoSEQ multiplex PCR; TCRdb lists only in-frame clones, some missing. The top ten clones hold about 0.11% of a sample with hundreds of thousands of clones, about 95% of them seen once. The sample taken for sequencing was naive CD8+ T cells sorted from blood. The receptors stem from a woman aged 25 to 39 in good health. Both conserved end residues are part of each CDR3. D genes are given only for firm matches. Size is omitted from some rows. Given values are once, few, many or a class for expanded clones.

NA | TRBJ2-7 | NA | TRBV4-1 | CASSQDPIYEQYF | TGCGCCAGCAGCCAAGATCCCATATACGAGCAGTACTTC
TRBD1 | TRBJ1-5 | few | TRBV27 | CASSSGTGGNQPQHF | TGTGCCAGCAGTTCCGGGACAGGGGGGAATCAGCCCCAGCATTTT
NA | TRBJ1-2 | once | TRBV29-1 | CSVLNSKDYGYTF | TGCAGCGTTCTTAACAGTAAGGACTATGGCTACACCTTC
NA | TRBJ1-1 | NA | TRBV2 | CASSEGGTEAFF | TGTGCCAGCAGTGAAGGGGGAACTGAAGCTTTCTTT
NA | TRBJ2-7 | NA | TRBV11-2 | CASSLATYEQYF | TGTGCCAGCAGCTTGGCCACCTACGAGCAGTACTTC
TRBD1 | TRBJ2-7 | NA | TRBV4-1 | CASSLSGTGGFEQYF | TGCGCCAGCAGCCTCTCCGGGACAGGGGGCTTCGAGCAGTACTTC
TRBD2 | TRBJ2-7 | NA | TRBV6-1 | CASSPLTSGSYEQYF | TGTGCCAGCAGTCCCTTGACTAGCGGGAGCTACGAGCAGTACTTC
NA | TRBJ2-7 | NA | TRBV5-6 | CASSFIQGSEQYF | TGTGCCAGCAGCTTTATACAGGGTTCCGAGCAGTACTTC
NA | TRBJ2-7 | NA | TRBV29-1 | CSVTDSYEQYF | TGCAGCGTTACGGACTCCTACGAGCAGTACTTC
NA | TRBJ1-4 | few | TRBV23-1 | CASPLVGKKANEKLFF | TGCGCCAGCCCACTCGTAGGGAAGAAGGCTAATGAAAAACTGTTTTTT
NA | TRBJ2-5 | NA | TRBV28 | CASSVIPVVWTQYF | TGTGCCAGCAGTGTCATCCCAGTAGTTTGGACCCAGTACTTC
NA | TRBJ2-1 | NA | TRBV27 | CASAAATYNEQFF | TGTGCCAGTGCTGCGGCCACCTACAATGAGCAGTTCTTC
TRBD1 | TRBJ1-5 | NA | TRBV10-1 | CARRGLGNQPQHF | TGCGCCAGAAGGGGGCTCGGCAATCAGCCCCAGCATTTT
TRBD2 | TRBJ2-3 | NA | TRBV11-2 | CASGQGAGGPLDTQYF | TGTGCCAGCGGGCAAGGAGCGGGAGGGCCATTAGATACGCAGTATTTT
NA | TRBJ1-3 | once | TRBV30 | CAWSVDSSGNTIYF | TGTGCCTGGAGTGTAGACAGCTCTGGAAACACCATATATTTT
NA | TRBJ1-5 | NA | TRBV28 | CASILGDSNQPQHF | TGTGCCAGCATCTTGGGGGATAGCAATCAGCCCCAGCATTTT
TRBD2 | TRBJ2-1 | few | TRBV6-1 | CASSPSSGTYNEQFF | TGTGCCAGCAGCCCCTCTAGCGGGACCTACAATGAGCAGTTCTTC
NA | TRBJ1-1 | NA | TRBV5-1 | CASSWTGLEGFTEAFF | TGCGCCAGCAGCTGGACCGGGTTAGAAGGTTTCACTGAAGCTTTCTTT
TRBD1 | TRBJ2-7 | NA | TRBV5-6 | CASSYLTGRSYEQYF | TGTGCCAGCAGCTACCTGACAGGGCGCTCCTACGAGCAGTACTTC
NA | TRBJ2-1 | NA | TRBV19 | CASSFGYNEQFF | TGTGCCAGTAGTTTCGGGTACAATGAGCAGTTCTTC
TRBD1 | TRBJ2-1 | NA | TRBV29-1 | CSATQGGISYNEQFF | TGCAGCGCCACACAAGGGGGCATCTCCTACAATGAGCAGTTCTTC
NA | TRBJ2-7 | NA | TRBV27 | CASSYGTSSSYEQYF | TGTGCCAGCAGCTACGGGACATCCTCCTCCTACGAGCAGTACTTC
NA | TRBJ2-7 | NA | TRBV19 | CASSRRQAGSNEQYF | TGTGCCAGTAGTAGACGACAGGCCGGTTCTAACGAGCAGTACTTC
NA | TRBJ1-1 | NA | TRBV4-1 | CASSERIMNTEAFF | TGCGCCAGCAGCGAACGGATCATGAACACTGAAGCTTTCTTT
NA | TRBJ1-1 | NA | TRBV27 | CASRTYRNTEAFF | TGTGCCAGCAGAACTTACAGGAACACTGAAGCTTTCTTT
NA | TRBJ1-2 | NA | TRBV6-1 | CASSVVVGDFNYGYTF | TGTGCCAGCAGTGTAGTCGTCGGAGACTTTAACTATGGCTACACCTTC
NA | TRBJ2-7 | NA | TRBV6-5 | CASSYAADYEQYF | TGTGCCAGCAGTTACGCGGCAGACTACGAGCAGTACTTC
NA | TRBJ2-3 | NA | TRBV11-2 | CASSPRGGDTQYF | TGTGCCAGCAGCCCCAGGGGAGGAGATACGCAGTATTTT
NA | TRBJ2-3 | NA | TRBV5-1 | CASSLSDLATDTQYF | TGCGCCAGCAGCTTAAGCGATCTAGCCACAGATACGCAGTATTTT
NA | TRBJ1-1 | NA | TRBV27 | CASSLQLGTEAFF | TGTGCCAGCAGTTTACAGCTGGGGACTGAAGCTTTCTTT
TRBD2 | TRBJ2-7 | NA | TRBV19 | CADSSASSGYEQYF | TGTGCCGATAGTTCCGCATCTAGCGGCTACGAGCAGTACTTC
NA | TRBJ2-7 | NA | TRBV28 | CASSRPGAYEQYF | TGTGCCAGCAGTCGTCCGGGGGCCTACGAGCAGTACTTC
TRBD2 | TRBJ2-7 | NA | TRBV2 | CASRPGTSGSYYEQYF | TGTGCCAGCAGGCCCGGGACTAGCGGCTCTTACTACGAGCAGTACTTC